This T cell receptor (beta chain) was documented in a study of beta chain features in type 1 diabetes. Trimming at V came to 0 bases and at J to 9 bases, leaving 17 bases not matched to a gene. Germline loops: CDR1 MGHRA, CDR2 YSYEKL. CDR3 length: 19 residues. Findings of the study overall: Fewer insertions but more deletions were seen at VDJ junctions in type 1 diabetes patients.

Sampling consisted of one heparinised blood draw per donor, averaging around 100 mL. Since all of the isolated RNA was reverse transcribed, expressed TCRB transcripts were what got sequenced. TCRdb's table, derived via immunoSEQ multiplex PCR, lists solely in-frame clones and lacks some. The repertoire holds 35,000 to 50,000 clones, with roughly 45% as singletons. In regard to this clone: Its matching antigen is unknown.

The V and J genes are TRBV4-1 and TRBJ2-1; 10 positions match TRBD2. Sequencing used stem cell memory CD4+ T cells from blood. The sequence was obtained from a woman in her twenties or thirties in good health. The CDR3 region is CASSQDDLGGLAGVGEQFF. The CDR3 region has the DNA TGCGCCAGCAGCCAAGATGACCTGGGGGGGCTAGCGGGAGTCGGTGAGCAGTTCTTC.